This TCR beta chain was observed in a study of blood T cell repertoires in COVID-19. The data were produced by immunoSEQ multiplex PCR, yet TCRdb's version contains in-frame clones alone and is incomplete. The table includes some 110,000 clones, over 75% detected once. Trimming took off 5 bases at V and 3 bases at J, with 5 bases between the two ends. Germline V gene data show CDR1 as SEHNR and CDR2 as FQNEAQ (reference sequence). The CDR3 is 12 residues long. The chain couples TRBV7-9 to TRBJ1-3; D not resolved. The sequencing sample was made of peripheral blood. The clonotype comes from a human donor in a cohort sampled during active COVID-19. Written as DNA, the CDR3 is TGTGCCAGCAGCCCGGGTGGAAACACCATATATTTT. The encoded protein is CASSPGGNTIYF.